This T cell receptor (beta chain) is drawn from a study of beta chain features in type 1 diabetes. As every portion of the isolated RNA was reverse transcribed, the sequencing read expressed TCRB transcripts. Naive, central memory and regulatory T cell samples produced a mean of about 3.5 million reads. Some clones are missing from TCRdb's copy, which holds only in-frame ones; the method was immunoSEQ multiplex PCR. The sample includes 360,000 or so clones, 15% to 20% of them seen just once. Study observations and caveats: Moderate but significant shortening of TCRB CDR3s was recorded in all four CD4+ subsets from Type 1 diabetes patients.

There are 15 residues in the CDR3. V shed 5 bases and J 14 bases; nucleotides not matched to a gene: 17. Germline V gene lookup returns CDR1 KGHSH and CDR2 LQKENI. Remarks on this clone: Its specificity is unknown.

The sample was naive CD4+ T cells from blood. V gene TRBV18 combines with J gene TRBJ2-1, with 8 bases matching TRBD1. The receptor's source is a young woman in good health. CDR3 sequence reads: CASSSQPGQDALKFF. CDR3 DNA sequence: TGTGCCAGCTCATCCCAACCGGGACAGGACGCCCTGAAGTTCTTC.